This entry lists 30 T cell receptor beta chains sequenced from one sample in a study of blood T cell repertoires in COVID-19. Data came from immunoSEQ multiplex PCR; TCRdb stores just in-frame clones and leaves some out. The profile shows roughly 220,000 clones, about 85% of them singletons. The sequenced sample consisted of peripheral blood. The source is a woman aged 45-65 years with COVID-19, enrolled during active disease.

The CDR3 region is CASSPGRGGNQPQHF. The CDR3 DNA reads as TGTGCCAGCTCACCAGGCCGGGGGGGCAATCAGCCCCAGCATTTT. The chain uses TRBV18 and TRBJ1-5, with D possibly TRBD1 on 5 matching bases. The CDR3 extends over 15 amino acids. Germline CDR1 and CDR2: KGHSH and LQKENI. With 2 bases removed from V and 2 bases from J, the gap between germline ends came to 10 bases.

This rearrangement joins TRBV5-1 to TRBJ2-1; 9 bases align to TRBD1. The J segment lost 9 bases and the V segment lost 4 bases, leaving 8 bases of the junction unmatched. Germline lookup yields CDR1 SGHRS and CDR2 YFSETQ. There are 14 residues in the CDR3. CDR3 sequence (DNA): TGCGCCAGCAGCCCCCGGACAGGGGAGGGTGAGCAGTTCTTC. Translating gives CASSPRTGEGEQFF.

J is TRBJ2-7 and V is TRBV12-5, with TRBD1 as a possible D gene (6 bases). The V gene lost 5 bases and the J gene lost 6 bases, with 20 bases spanning the gap. CDR1 is LGHNT and CDR2 is FRNRAP in the germline V gene. This CDR3 region has 15 residues. The CDR3 reads CASGPSGQRMGEQYF. In DNA form, the CDR3 reads TGTGCTAGTGGTCCATCCGGACAGAGAATGGGCGAGCAGTACTTC.

V usage is TRBV29-1 and J usage is TRBJ2-6; possibly TRBD1 for D (5 bases). Trimming left V 6 bases short and J 0 bases short, with 12 bases between. Germline-derived CDR1 and CDR2 are SQVTM and ANQGSEA. The CDR3 is 15 residues long. The CDR3: CSVALDSSGANVLTF. As DNA, the CDR3 is TGCAGCGTAGCCCTAGACAGCTCTGGGGCCAACGTCCTGACTTTC.

The gene calls are TRBV5-8 and TRBJ1-3; D is uncertain. V shed 0 bases and J shed 4 bases, with 20 bases lying between them. The CDR3 sequence is 18 residues long. CDR1 and CDR2 from the germline V gene are SGHTS and YDEGEE. CDR3 in DNA: TGTGCCAGCAGCTTGGGTCCCAGCTTTCCCCTAGTCGGAAACACCATATATTTT. Amino acids: CASSLGPSFPLVGNTIYF.

DNA for the CDR3: TGTGCCAGCAGTTTTGGGACAGGGGAAATCGGCTACACCTTC. It translates to CASSFGTGEIGYTF. The genes are TRBV28 and TRBJ1-2; TRBD1 matches 10 bases. With V trimmed by 3 bases and J by 8 bases, 6 bases remained unmatched. Per germline, CDR1 MDHEN and CDR2 SYDVKM. The CDR3 totals 14 residues.

CDR3 region: CASSEALVGAPYEQYV. CDR3 DNA sequence: TGTGCCAGCAGTGAAGCCCTCGTGGGGGCTCCCTACGAGCAGTACGTC. The rearrangement joins TRBV6-4 to TRBJ2-7, with D possibly TRBD1 on 6 matching bases. V was pared by 3 bases and J by 2 bases, with 17 bases between. This CDR3 has 16 residues. Per the germline V gene, CDR1 is MRHNA and CDR2 is SNTAGT.

This clone has more than one count but fewer than ten. This rearrangement joins TRBV7-6 to TRBJ1-3; 8 bases are a match to TRBD1. After removal of 1 base from V and 6 bases from J, the junction contained 8 bases not matched to a gene. Germline V gives CDR1 SGHVS, CDR2 FNYEAQ. This CDR3 has 16 amino acids. The CDR3 sequence: CASSLELQGDANTIYF. The CDR3, as DNA: TGTGCCAGCAGCTTAGAGTTACAGGGGGATGCAAACACCATATATTTT.

On this clone itself: Other DNA sequences in this specimen translate into the identical CDR3. The chain combines TRBV15 with TRBJ2-1; 12 nucleotides align to TRBD1. The V segment lost 1 base and the J segment 7 bases; nucleotides outside the gene matches: 5. Germline V lookup: CDR1 LNHNV, CDR2 YYDKDF (reference sequence). CDR3 length equals 16 residues. As DNA, the CDR3 is TGTGCCACCAGCAGAGGGGGGACAGGGGGCATAAATGAGCAGTTCTTC. This encodes CATSRGGTGGINEQFF.

This chain connects TRBV28 to TRBJ1-4, with D possibly matching TRBD1 (5 bases). The CDR3 contains 17 residues. V lost 1 base to trimming and J lost 6 bases, with 18 bases between them. Germline V lookup: CDR1 MDHEN, CDR2 SYDVKM. DNA of the CDR3: TGTGCCAGCAGTTTATCCTCCCTGTTGGGGGGTTATGAAAAACTGTTTTTT. Amino acid sequence: CASSLSSLLGGYEKLFF.

This clone was counted only a few times. V and J are TRBV5-5 and TRBJ1-1, with a weak D call TRBD1 (5 bases). The CDR3 loop spans 15 amino acids. V was shortened by 4 bases and J by 2 bases, with 15 bases between the two germline ends. Looked up from germline, CDR1 is SGHKS and CDR2 is YYEKEE (reference sequence). The CDR3 loop reads CASSLGPQGNTEAFF. The CDR3 coding sequence is TGTGCCAGCAGCCTGGGGCCCCAGGGCAACACTGAAGCTTTCTTT.

The chain joins TRBV30 to TRBJ2-7, with 7 bases fitting TRBD1. CDR1 and CDR2 (germline): GTSNPN, SVGIG (reference sequence). The CDR3 is 13 residues long. The V segment lost 1 base and the J segment 7 bases; nucleotides outside the gene matches: 7. CDR3 DNA sequence: TGTGCCTGGAGTGGAGGGGGCCTGAATGAGCAGTACTTC. Amino acids: CAWSGGGLNEQYF.

The chain employs TRBV5-1 and TRBJ1-5, with D possibly matching TRBD1 (6 bases). CDR1 SGHRS and CDR2 YFSETQ come from the germline V gene. V was shortened by 0 bases and J by 3 bases, with 13 bases between the two germline ends. The CDR3 contains 16 residues. CDR3 bases: TGCGCCAGCAGCTTGGGCCCCAGGGGCATCAATCAGCCCCAGCATTTT. Its translation is CASSLGPRGINQPQHF.

The gene calls are TRBV11-1 and TRBJ2-2; 10 bases are a match to TRBD1. V trimming: 7 bases; J trimming: 3 bases; junction bases outside the gene matches: 5. In germline, CDR1 is SGHAT, CDR2 FQDESV (reference sequence). CDR3 length: 15 residues. As DNA, the CDR3 is TGTGCCAGCACCGCGGGACAGGGGTACACCGGGGAGCTGTTTTTT. Its protein is CASTAGQGYTGELFF.

CDR3 protein: CSVGTAYNEQFF. The CDR3 DNA follows: TGCAGCGTTGGGACAGCGTACAATGAGCAGTTCTTC. This chain uses TRBV29-1 with TRBJ2-1, with TRBD1 as a possible D gene (6 bases). V was pared by 4 bases and J by 4 bases, with 8 bases between. Germline lookup yields CDR1 SQVTM and CDR2 ANQGSEA. The CDR3 runs 12 residues.

This rearrangement joins TRBV6-5 to TRBJ1-1; 8 bases align to TRBD1. CDR3 length: 16 residues. Trimming at V came to 0 bases and at J to 4 bases, leaving 7 bases not matched to a gene. Germline values: CDR1 MNHEY, CDR2 SVGAGI. The CDR3 sequence: CASSYSLSTGATEAFF. CDR3 DNA sequence: TGTGCCAGCAGTTACTCCCTCTCGACAGGGGCCACTGAAGCTTTCTTT.

This chain joins TRBV28 and TRBJ1-3; D call uncertain. Germline V gene lookup returns CDR1 MDHEN and CDR2 SYDVKM. The CDR3 runs 14 residues. V shed 2 bases and J shed 0 bases, with 5 bases lying between them. CDR3 nucleotides: TGTGCCAGCAGTTTAGGCCTCTCTGGAAACACCATATATTTT. This sequence encodes CASSLGLSGNTIYF.

The chain uses TRBV6-2 or TRBV6-3 and TRBJ2-6; D is uncertain. Germline assignment: CDR1 MNHEY and CDR2 SVGEGT. The ends were cut back, 6 bases at V and 4 bases at J, with 10 bases in the middle. The CDR3 is made up of 14 amino acids. The CDR3 region is CASSENSGANVLTF. Written as DNA, the CDR3 is TGTGCCAGCAGCGAAAACTCGGGGGCCAACGTCCTGACTTTC.

This clone has a single count. J is TRBJ1-1 and V is TRBV28, with D perhaps matching TRBD1 (6 bases). The CDR3 spans 13 residues. V was pared by 6 bases and J by 1 base, with 9 bases between. Germline V gene sequence: CDR1 MDHEN, CDR2 SYDVKM. Here the CDR3 DNA reads TGTGCCAGCAGACGGACAGAGAACACTGAAGCTTTCTTT. This encodes CASRRTENTEAFF. Based on the CDR3 plus reference TRBV28 and TRBJ1-1, the full variable domain is DVKVTQSSRYLVKRTGEKVFLECVQDMDHENMFWYRQDPGLGLRLIYFSYDVKMKEKGDIPEGYSVSREKKERFSLILESASTNQTSMYLCASRRTENTEAFFGQGTRLTVV.

This clone was seen just once. The gene calls are TRBV7-9 and TRBJ2-7; 9 nucleotides agree with TRBD1. The CDR3 totals 13 residues. Unmatched junction bases numbered 3, after V lost 5 bases and J lost 4 bases. In germline, CDR1 is SEHNR, CDR2 FQNEAQ (reference sequence). CDR3 region: CASSRDRGYEQYF. For the CDR3, the DNA is TGTGCCAGCAGCCGCGACAGGGGGTACGAGCAGTACTTC.

A note on this clone: Within the sample, other DNA sequences also encode this same CDR3. The J gene is TRBJ1-3, the V gene TRBV4-1, with 7 positions matching TRBD1. Germline CDR1 is MGHRA and CDR2 is YSYEKL. The CDR3 totals 16 residues. The junction had 5 bases not matched to a gene; V was cut back by 1 base and J by 2 bases. CDR3 loop: CASSQVGTGAGNTIYF. For the CDR3, the DNA is TGCGCCAGCAGCCAAGTCGGAACAGGGGCTGGAAACACCATATATTTT.

This chain connects TRBV11-3 to TRBJ2-1, with TRBD2 matching 9 bases. This CDR3 comprises 16 residues. V was pared by 4 bases and J by 3 bases, with 7 bases of the junction left unmatched. From germline, CDR1 is SGHNT and CDR2 YENEEA. Here the CDR3 DNA reads TGTGCCAGCAGCTCCGAGCGGGGGGCGGGCTACAATGAGCAGTTCTTC. This translates into CASSSERGAGYNEQFF.

The chain combines TRBV5-1 with TRBJ2-5; 9 positions agree with TRBD1. Germline CDR1 reads SGHRS; CDR2 reads YFSETQ. The CDR3 runs 14 residues. With 4 bases clipped from V and 5 bases from J, the junction kept 6 bases outside the gene matches. In nucleotides, the CDR3 is TGCGCCAGCAGCCCTGGGACAGGGTACGAGACCCAGTACTTC. Its translation: CASSPGTGYETQYF.

The V gene is TRBV9, the J gene TRBJ2-7, with 9 positions matching TRBD1. CDR1 is SGDLS and CDR2 is YYNGEE in the germline V gene. V was pared by 1 base and J by 4 bases, with 3 bases of the junction left unmatched. The CDR3 sequence is 14 residues long. The CDR3 reads CASSVRDRDYEQYF. Written as DNA, the CDR3 is TGTGCCAGCAGCGTACGGGACAGGGATTACGAGCAGTACTTC.

This clone turned up a few times. The genes are TRBV3-1 (or the pseudogene TRBV3-2) and TRBJ2-5; 9 bases line up with TRBD2. CDR3 length: 17 residues. Germline CDR1 and CDR2: LGHDT and YNNKEL (reference sequence). The V and J ends lost 4 bases and 2 bases, in that order; junction bases with no gene match: 11. CDR3 DNA sequence: TGTGCCAGCAGCCCGCTGGGCGGGGGGGCGTGGCAAGAGACCCAGTACTTC. This gives the protein CASSPLGGGAWQETQYF.

The chain links TRBV30 to TRBJ1-1; D not resolved. Trimming pared 4 bases from V and 1 base from J, leaving 4 bases between. In germline, CDR1 is GTSNPN, CDR2 SVGIG (reference sequence). The CDR3 runs to 11 residues. Here the CDR3 DNA reads TGTGCCTGGATCAGGAACACTGAAGCTTTCTTT. This encodes CAWIRNTEAFF.

This chain links TRBV24-1 with TRBJ1-5, with TRBD1 matching 7 bases. Germline V gene lookup returns CDR1 KGHDR and CDR2 SFDVKD. Trimming removed 4 bases from V and 4 bases from J; junction bases left unmatched: 6. The CDR3 is 15 amino acids. Here the CDR3 reads CATSDSTGPNQPQHF. The CDR3 DNA sequence: TGTGCCACCAGTGACTCGACAGGGCCAAATCAGCCCCAGCATTTT.

This clone has only one observation. The chain combines TRBV19 with TRBJ2-3; perhaps TRBD1 as D (5 bases). This CDR3 contains 13 residues. Germline V gives CDR1 LNHDA, CDR2 SQIVND (reference sequence). Deletions cut 7 bases from V and 0 bases from J, with 8 bases between. The CDR3 bases are TGTGCCAGTAAAGGGGTCAGCACAGATACGCAGTATTTT. It specifies CASKGVSTDTQYF.

The chain joins TRBV6-2 or TRBV6-3 to TRBJ1-1; D is uncertain. CDR1 is MNHEY and CDR2 is SVGEGT in the germline V gene. The CDR3 sequence is 18 residues long. V dropped 2 bases and J dropped 1 base, with 20 bases sitting between them. The CDR3 DNA reads TGTGCCAGCAGTTACAATGCCGGCACGGCAGGAGGGAACACTGAAGCTTTCTTT. Protein sequence: CASSYNAGTAGGNTEAFF.

The chain joins TRBV5-4 to TRBJ1-2; 8 bases match TRBD1. CDR1 is SGHNT, CDR2 YYREEE, per germline (reference sequence). The CDR3 is 13 amino acids. V dropped 2 bases and J dropped 6; count of bases not matched to a gene: 3. The CDR3 region has the DNA TGTGCCAGCAGCTTCGCAGGGGGCAATGGCTACACCTTC. Protein product: CASSFAGGNGYTF.